This T cell receptor beta chain was found in a study of shared clonotypes between healthy human individuals. Whole-study context: Researchers assigned three CD4 naive, three CD4 memory, two CD8 naive and one CD8 memory plate to each donor.

Naivety among CD8 cells was defined by CD45RO negativity and positive CCR7 selection, thereby excluding terminally differentiated effector memory CD45RA+ cells. CDR3 length equals 14 residues. From germline, CDR1 is SGHDT and CDR2 YYEEEE. Trimming left V 4 bases short and J 0 bases short, with 9 bases between. Assay used: immunoSEQ multiplex PCR; TCRdb lists only in-frame clones, some missing. The table lists approximately 650,000 clones, nearly 97% of them singletons. This TCR was recovered from a woman in her twenties or thirties in good health. The sample was naive CD8+ T cells sorted from blood. The J gene is TRBJ2-3, the V gene TRBV5-6; TRBD2 is a possible D gene (6 bases). CDR3 amino acids: CASSPGTSTDTQYF. CDR3 nucleotides: TGTGCCAGCAGCCCCGGGACTAGCACAGATACGCAGTATTTT.